Following are 23 T cell receptor beta chains from one sample sequenced in a study of early T cells in non-severe SARS-CoV-2 infection. TCRdb reanalysed the 5' RACE reads using MiXCR and keeps one entry per CDR3 protein. The data show over 55,000 distinct CDR3 sequences, about an eighth seen once. The sample consisted of whole blood. These receptors came from an adult who was a healthcare worker with PCR-confirmed SARS-CoV-2 infection or an uninfected control (not recorded which).

There are many counts of this clonotype. The chain has TRBV7-2 and TRBJ1-5; D is undetermined. From germline, CDR1 is SGHTA and CDR2 FQGNSA. The ends were cut back, 5 bases at V and 3 bases at J, with 5 bases in the middle. The CDR3 has 12 residues. Here the CDR3 reads CASSPNNQPQHF. In DNA form, the CDR3 reads TGTGCCAGCAGCCCCAACAATCAGCCCCAGCATTTT.

This clonotype was recorded many times. CDR3 protein: CASSQPRQKATNEKLFF. The CDR3 region has the DNA TGTGCCAGCAGTCAGCCCAGACAAAAAGCAACTAATGAAAAACTGTTTTTT. The genes are TRBV6-6 and TRBJ1-4; D not resolved. The CDR3 sequence is 17 residues long. With 5 bases removed from V and 0 bases from J, the gap between germline ends came to 16 bases. Germline CDR1 MNHNY, CDR2 SVGAGI (reference sequence).

This clonotype appeared many times. The chain is built from TRBV6-1 and TRBJ1-5, with D tentatively TRBD1 (5 bases). The CDR3 covers 14 residues. Germline CDR1 is MNHNS and CDR2 is SASEGT. V was shortened by 3 bases and J by 4 bases, with 10 bases between the two germline ends. The CDR3 here is CASSDGAENQPQHF. The CDR3 nucleotides are TGTGCCAGCAGTGACGGGGCTGAAAATCAGCCCCAGCATTTT.

This clonotype was seen ten or more times. V is TRBV30 and J is TRBJ2-7; unclear D gene. The CDR3 sequence is 13 residues long. Germline CDR1 reads GTSNPN; CDR2 reads SVGIG (reference sequence). V lost 1 base and J lost 1, with 8 bases in between. Written as DNA, the CDR3 is TGTGCCTGGAGTGCTGCGATTTCCTACGAGCAGTACTTC. Protein: CAWSAAISYEQYF.

This clonotype was observed many times. The chain recombines TRBV29-1 with TRBJ2-7; D gene uncertain. The length of the CDR3 is 14 residues. The germline V and J ends were trimmed by 3 bases and 1 base, with 13 bases remaining between them. Germline CDR1 is SQVTM and CDR2 is ANQGSEA. For the CDR3, the DNA is TGCAGCGTTGACGGCCTCGGCAGTTCCTACGAGCAGTACTTC. The encoded protein is CSVDGLGSSYEQYF.

The sample holds many counts of this clonotype. The chain couples TRBV4-3 to TRBJ2-7, with TRBD2 as a possible D gene (6 bases). The germline V gene encodes CDR1 LGHNA and CDR2 YSLEER. The V gene lost 3 bases and the J gene lost 7 bases, with 16 bases spanning the gap. The CDR3 is 14 amino acids. The CDR3 loop is CASSQGGGEKEQYF. The CDR3 coding sequence is TGCGCCAGCAGCCAGGGGGGAGGAGAGAAAGAGCAGTACTTC.

This clonotype was seen many times. DNA of the CDR3: TGTGCCAGCAGTTTAGGGACAGGGTTGGTTTACTCCTACAATGAGCAGTTCTTC. Its translation is CASSLGTGLVYSYNEQFF. This chain uses TRBV27 with TRBJ2-1; 9 positions agree with TRBD1. Germline V lookup: CDR1 MNHEY, CDR2 SMNVEV (reference sequence). Unmatched junction bases numbered 8, after V lost 2 bases and J lost 0 bases. This CDR3 has 18 amino acids.

This clonotype was observed a handful of times. The chain joins TRBV6-5 to TRBJ2-5; D unclear. The CDR3 runs 13 residues. With 5 bases removed from V and 2 bases from J, the gap between germline ends came to 9 bases. CDR1 and CDR2 from the germline V gene are MNHEY and SVGAGI. CDR3: CASSRRRQETQYF. The CDR3, as DNA: TGTGCCAGCAGTCGACGTAGGCAAGAGACCCAGTACTTC.

This clonotype was detected ten times or more. This chain connects TRBV5-5 to TRBJ1-2; unclear D gene. The germline V and J ends were trimmed by 0 bases and 2 bases, with 8 bases remaining between them. The CDR3 length is 14 residues. Germline-derived CDR1 and CDR2 are SGHKS and YYEKEE (reference sequence). CDR3 in amino acids: CASSLEGINYGYTF. The DNA of the CDR3 is TGTGCCAGCAGCTTGGAAGGGATAAACTATGGCTACACCTTC.

This clonotype was recorded at least ten times. The chain combines TRBV9 with TRBJ1-2, with TRBD1 matching 7 bases. Per the germline V gene, CDR1 is SGDLS and CDR2 is YYNGEE. The V segment lost 3 bases and the J segment 2 bases; nucleotides outside the gene matches: 1. CDR3 length: 13 amino acids. The DNA of the CDR3 is TGTGCCAGCAGCGAGGACAGGAACTATGGCTACACCTTC. Protein product: CASSEDRNYGYTF.

This clonotype was detected ten times or more. This rearrangement joins TRBV28 to TRBJ1-1; the D gene is possibly TRBD1 (6 bases). The V and J ends lost 7 bases and 11 bases respectively, with 23 bases between them. The CDR3 sequence is 14 residues long. CDR1 MDHEN and CDR2 SYDVKM come from the germline V gene. This CDR3 is CASKSGTPNPWAFF. The DNA for the CDR3 is TGTGCCAGCAAATCCGGGACACCAAACCCCTGGGCTTTCTTT.

This clonotype was seen ten or more times. The V and J genes are TRBV5-1 and TRBJ1-1; D may be TRBD1 (6 bases). Germline CDR1 is SGHRS and CDR2 is YFSETQ. The CDR3 consists of 15 residues. The germline V and J ends were trimmed by 6 bases and 1 base, with 16 bases remaining between them. This chain's CDR3 is CASTTGGLANTEAFF. CDR3 in DNA: TGCGCCAGCACCACGGGGGGGCTCGCGAACACTGAAGCTTTCTTT.

The genes are TRBV27 and TRBJ1-1; D is unclear. Germline assignment: CDR1 MNHEY and CDR2 SMNVEV (reference sequence). CDR3 length equals 12 residues. Between the trimmed V and J ends, which lost 8 bases and 1 base, there was a span of 8 bases. The chain's CDR3 is CASWRRNTEAFF. The CDR3 nucleotides read TGTGCCAGCTGGCGGAGGAACACTGAAGCTTTCTTT.

This clonotype was found many times. The chain has TRBV29-1 and TRBJ2-2; no firm D call. The CDR3 loop spans 13 amino acids. Germline V gene data show CDR1 as SQVTM and CDR2 as ANQGSEA. Trimming shortened V by 7 bases and J by 5 bases, and 14 bases separated the two germline ends. The CDR3, as DNA: TGCAGCGCTGGCCTCGAATTGACCGGGGAGCTGTTTTTT. Protein: CSAGLELTGELFF.

This clonotype has ten or more counts. The V call is TRBV5-5, the J call TRBJ2-1; the D gene is possibly TRBD1 (5 bases). With 0 bases removed from V and 7 bases from J, the gap between germline ends came to 11 bases. Germline lookup yields CDR1 SGHKS and CDR2 YYEKEE (reference sequence). The CDR3 contains 14 residues. The CDR3 sequence is CASSLVARANEQFF. The CDR3 DNA follows: TGTGCCAGCAGCTTGGTGGCCAGGGCAAATGAGCAGTTCTTC.

This clonotype was found many times. The chain combines TRBV29-1 with TRBJ2-7, with 9 nucleotides matching TRBD1. The germline V gene has CDR1 SQVTM and CDR2 ANQGSEA. V lost 7 bases and J lost 5; bases outside the gene matches: 12. CDR3 length: 14 residues. CDR3 sequence (DNA): TGCAGCGGGATGACAGGGGGGTTACTCCACGAGCAGTACTTC. It codes for CSGMTGGLLHEQYF.

The V call is TRBV20-1, the J call TRBJ1-4, with D unclear. Trimming left V 3 bases short and J 8 bases short, with 10 bases between. The germline V gene has CDR1 DFQATT and CDR2 SNEGSKA (reference sequence). The length of the CDR3 is 12 residues. The CDR3 coding sequence is TGCAGTGCTAGTGGCCCGGGCGAAAAACTGTTTTTT. It yields the protein CSASGPGEKLFF.

This clonotype was picked up many times. DNA for the CDR3: TGTGCCACGGACAGACGGGGCACTGAAGCTTTCTTT. This translates into CATDRRGTEAFF. The chain has TRBV6-2 or TRBV6-3 and TRBJ1-1; D might be TRBD1 (6 bases). V was shortened by 10 bases and J by 4 bases, with 13 bases between the two germline ends. The CDR3 has 12 residues. Per germline, CDR1 MNHEY and CDR2 SVGEGT.

This clonotype has ten or more counts. The rearrangement joins TRBV6-1 to TRBJ2-7, with TRBD1 matching over 7 bases. In germline, CDR1 is MNHNS, CDR2 SASEGT. Trimming took 4 bases from V and 5 from J; bases not matched to a gene: 8. The CDR3 runs 14 residues. The CDR3 region is CASSGLQGSDEQYF. The CDR3 bases are TGTGCCAGCAGTGGGCTACAGGGGAGCGACGAGCAGTACTTC.

J is TRBJ2-7 and V is TRBV6-5, with 8 bases aligning to TRBD1. CDR1 is MNHEY and CDR2 is SVGAGI in the germline V gene. The V and J ends lost 5 bases and 4 bases, in that order; junction bases with no gene match: 7. The CDR3 has 14 amino acids. Written as DNA, the CDR3 is TGTGCCAGCAGTCCCGGGACAGGAGAGTACGAGCAGTACTTC. Protein product: CASSPGTGEYEQYF.

This clonotype was recorded many times. The rearrangement links TRBV6-2 or TRBV6-3 to TRBJ1-1, with D possibly matching TRBD1 (5 bases). The germline gives CDR1 MNHEY, CDR2 SVGEGT. This CDR3 spans 12 amino acids. V dropped 6 bases and J dropped 5 bases, with 10 bases sitting between them. The CDR3 region is CASRSRETEAFF. The CDR3 nucleotides read TGTGCCAGCAGAAGCAGGGAAACTGAAGCTTTCTTT.

The chain joins TRBV20-1 to TRBJ2-5; no reliable D call. Trimming pared 1 base from V and 4 bases from J, leaving 7 bases between. Germline-derived CDR1 and CDR2 are DFQATT and SNEGSKA (reference sequence). The CDR3 length is 12 residues. DNA of the CDR3: TGCAGTGCTAGAGGACCGGGAGAGACCCAGTACTTC. It translates to CSARGPGETQYF.

This clonotype was seen a few times. CDR3 sequence reads: CASSQKSNQPQHF. The CDR3 nucleotides read TGTGCCAGCAGCCAGAAAAGCAATCAGCCCCAGCATTTT. The chain carries TRBV7-2 and TRBJ1-5; unclear D gene. Per the germline V gene, CDR1 is SGHTA and CDR2 is FQGNSA. The CDR3 has 13 amino acids. V gave up 5 bases and J gave up 1 base, with 6 bases separating them.